The 10 T cell receptor beta chains below come from one sample, sequenced in a study of CD4 T cells in relation to SARS-CoV-2 and coronaviruses. Before the COVID-19 pandemic, during about 2011-2019, CD4+ T cells were taken from unexposed donors. Isolation of CD4+ T cells took place after roughly nine days in culture. The assay was immunoSEQ multiplex PCR, and TCRdb's table has in-frame clones only and misses some. The sample consists of some 11,000 clones, around 73% of them appearing once. Their recognized antigens are unknown. Sequenced input: CD4+ T cells from PBMCs, cultured in vitro. Receptors originate from a human donor in good health.

V is TRBV12-3 or TRBV12-4 and J is TRBJ2-1, with TRBD1 matching 7 bases. CDR3 length: 13 residues. V lost 4 bases, J lost 6 bases, and 3 bases stayed unmatched. In nucleotides, the CDR3 is TGTGCCAGCAGTTCGAGGGGGCTCAATGAGCAGTTCTTC. Its protein is CASSSRGLNEQFF.

This clone was detected once. The genes are TRBV13 and TRBJ1-2; no definite D call. The CDR3 contains 14 residues. Trimming cost V 1 base and J 3 bases, with 9 bases left between them. Germline loops: CDR1 PRHDT, CDR2 FYEKMQ (reference sequence). The CDR3, as DNA: TGTGCCAGCAGCTTAGAGGGCAGATACTATGGCTACACCTTC. Translating it yields CASSLEGRYYGYTF.

The chain carries TRBV7-2 and TRBJ2-3; a possible D gene is TRBD2 (6 bases). Trimming cost V 3 bases and J 3 bases, with 19 bases left between them. CDR1 and CDR2 (germline): SGHTA, FQGNSA. The CDR3 is 17 residues long. CDR3 residues: CASSLSVGRGRTDTQYF. The CDR3 DNA follows: TGTGCCAGCAGCTTGTCCGTAGGGCGGGGTAGAACAGATACGCAGTATTTT. The whole variable domain, filled in from reference TRBV7-2 and TRBJ2-3, reads GAGVSQSPSNKVTEKGKDVELRCDPISGHTALYWYRQSLGQGLEFLIYFQGNSAPDKSGLPSDRFSAERTGGSVSTLTIQRTQQEDSAVYLCASSLSVGRGRTDTQYFGPGTRLTVL.

The rearrangement links TRBV5-8 to TRBJ2-2, with TRBD2 matching 15 bases. Trimming took 4 bases from V and 6 from J; bases not matched to a gene: 4. In germline, CDR1 is SGHTS, CDR2 YDEGEE. The CDR3 contains 16 residues. The CDR3 DNA is TGTGCCAGCAGCACGGGACTAGCGGGAGGAGCCGGGGAGCTGTTTTTT. Its protein product is CASSTGLAGGAGELFF. The full variable domain, its missing parts supplied by reference TRBV5-8 and TRBJ2-2, is EAGVTQSPTHLIKTRGQQATLRCSPISGHTSVYWYQQALGLGLQFLLWYDEGEERNRGNFPPRFSGRQFPNYSSELNVNALELEDSALYLCASSTGLAGGAGELFFGEGSRLTVL.

The V and J genes are TRBV30 and TRBJ2-2, with a possible D match to TRBD2 (6 bases). Germline CDR1 and CDR2: GTSNPN and SVGIG (reference sequence). V lost 3 bases, J lost 0 bases, and 8 bases lay in between. CDR3 length: 14 residues. The CDR3 DNA sequence: TGTGCCTGGAGAAGGGACTCGAACACCGGGGAGCTGTTTTTT. Translated, it gives CAWRRDSNTGELFF.

The chain combines TRBV18 with TRBJ2-1, with D possibly matching TRBD1 (6 bases). Germline loops: CDR1 KGHSH, CDR2 LQKENI. This CDR3 has 16 amino acids. V was cut by 4 bases and J by 4 bases, with 17 bases left in between. In nucleotides, the CDR3 is TGTGCCAGCTCACAAAGAGGGGGAGTAGGGTACAATGAGCAGTTCTTC. Translated: CASSQRGGVGYNEQFF.

The V and J genes are TRBV5-6 and TRBJ2-2; D not resolved. Trimming stripped 2 bases from V and 7 bases from J, with 3 bases between. CDR1 and CDR2 from the germline V gene are SGHDT and YYEEEE. CDR3 length: 11 residues. CDR3 sequence: CASSFHGELFF. The DNA for the CDR3 is TGTGCCAGCAGCTTTCACGGGGAGCTGTTTTTT.

This chain joins TRBV7-9 and TRBJ2-3, with 7 bases fitting TRBD1. The trim removed 4 bases at V and 3 bases at J, leaving 7 bases unmatched. In germline, CDR1 is SEHNR, CDR2 FQNEAQ (reference sequence). CDR3 length: 15 amino acids. CDR3 loop: CASSSGQASTDTQYF. The CDR3 coding sequence is TGTGCCAGCAGCTCTGGACAGGCTAGTACAGATACGCAGTATTTT.

V and J are TRBV29-1 and TRBJ2-3; no firm D call. The CDR3 sequence is 15 residues long. The V and J ends lost 0 bases and 3 bases respectively, with 13 bases between them. Per germline, CDR1 SQVTM and CDR2 ANQGSEA. CDR3 in amino acids: CSVEDYVKGTDTQYF. The CDR3 nucleotides are TGCAGCGTTGAAGATTACGTTAAGGGTACAGATACGCAGTATTTT.

The CDR3 sequence is CASSLVRGGYTF. The CDR3 DNA is TGTGCCAGCAGCTTAGTCAGGGGAGGCTACACCTTC. The gene calls are TRBV7-9 and TRBJ1-2; D possibly corresponds to TRBD1 (6 bases). Germline CDR1 and CDR2: SEHNR and FQNEAQ (reference sequence). V lost 1 base, J lost 8 bases, and 8 bases lay in between. The length of the CDR3 is 12 residues.